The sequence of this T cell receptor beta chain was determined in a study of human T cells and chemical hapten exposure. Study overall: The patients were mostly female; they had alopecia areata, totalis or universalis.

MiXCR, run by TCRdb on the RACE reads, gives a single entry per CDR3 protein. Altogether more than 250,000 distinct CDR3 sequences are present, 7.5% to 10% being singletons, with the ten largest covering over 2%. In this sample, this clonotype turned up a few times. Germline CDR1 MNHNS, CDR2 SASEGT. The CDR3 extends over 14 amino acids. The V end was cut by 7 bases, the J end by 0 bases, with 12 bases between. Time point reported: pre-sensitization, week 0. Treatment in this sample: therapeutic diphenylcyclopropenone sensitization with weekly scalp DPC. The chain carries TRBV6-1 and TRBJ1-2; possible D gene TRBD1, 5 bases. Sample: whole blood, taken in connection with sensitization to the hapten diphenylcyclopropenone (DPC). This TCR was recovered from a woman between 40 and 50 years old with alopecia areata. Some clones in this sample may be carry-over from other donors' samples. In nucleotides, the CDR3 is TGTGCCAGCATCCTAGACAGTCCTAACTATGGCTACACCTTC. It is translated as CASILDSPNYGYTF.